This T cell receptor beta chain stems from a study of T cell responses to AZD1222 COVID-19 vaccine. Study-level findings and limits: Repertoire sampling was restricted to post-peak T cell response timepoints.

Regarding this clone: Its antigen is as yet unknown.

Clones were read by immunoSEQ multiplex PCR, and TCRdb kept only the in-frame ones, dropping some. Of roughly 150,000 clones detected, around 90% appear once; the ten largest clones hold about 4%. Deletions cut 0 bases from V and 2 bases from J, with 5 bases between. The CDR3 is 14 amino acids. The germline CDR1 and CDR2 sequences are SEHNR and FQNEAQ (reference sequence). This clonotype was sampled from an adult who received the AZD1222 COVID-19 vaccine. Sequenced here: peripheral blood, sampled 28 days after the second AZD1222 dose. The chain carries TRBV7-9 and TRBJ2-1, with D uncertain. In DNA, the CDR3 is TGTGCCAGCAGCTTAGCTGGAACCTACAATGAGCAGTTCTTC. Its translation: CASSLAGTYNEQFF.